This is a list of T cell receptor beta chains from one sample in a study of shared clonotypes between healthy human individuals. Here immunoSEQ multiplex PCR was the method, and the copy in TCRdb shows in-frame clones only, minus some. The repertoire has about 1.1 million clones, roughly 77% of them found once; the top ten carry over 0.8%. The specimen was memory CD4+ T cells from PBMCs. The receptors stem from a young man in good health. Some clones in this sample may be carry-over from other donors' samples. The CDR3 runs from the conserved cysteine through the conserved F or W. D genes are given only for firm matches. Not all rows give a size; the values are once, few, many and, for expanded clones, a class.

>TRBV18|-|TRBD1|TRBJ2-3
CASSPTGATDTQYF
TGTGCCAGCTCACCCACAGGGGCCACAGATACGCAGTATTTT
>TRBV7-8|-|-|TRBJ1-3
CASTQTAHSGNTIYF
TGTGCCAGCACCCAGACAGCCCACTCTGGAAACACCATATATTTT
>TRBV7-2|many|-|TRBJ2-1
CASSPPLGEQFF
TGTGCCAGCAGCCCGCCCCTAGGTGAGCAGTTCTTC
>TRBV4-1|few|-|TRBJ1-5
CASSGGNQPQHF
TGCGCCAGTTCCGGGGGGAATCAGCCCCAGCATTTT
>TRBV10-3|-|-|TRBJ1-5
CAISESMGQPQHF
TGTGCCATCAGTGAGTCGATGGGGCAGCCCCAGCATTTT
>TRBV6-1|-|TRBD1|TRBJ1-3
CASSGQGAAGNTIYF
TGTGCCAGCAGTGGGCAGGGGGCGGCTGGAAACACCATATATTTT
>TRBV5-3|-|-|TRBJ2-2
CARSLGGGPGHTGELFF
TGTGCCAGAAGCTTGGGGGGAGGACCGGGACACACCGGGGAGCTGTTTTTT
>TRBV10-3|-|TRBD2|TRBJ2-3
CAISDNSAGGFTDTQYF
TGTGCCATCAGTGATAACAGCGCGGGAGGGTTCACAGATACGCAGTATTTT
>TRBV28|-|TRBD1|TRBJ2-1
CASSLFRGRDNEQFF
TGTGCCAGCAGTTTATTTAGGGGGCGGGACAATGAGCAGTTCTTC
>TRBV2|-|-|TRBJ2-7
CASSELRLSSYEQYF
TGTGCCAGCAGTGAATTACGTTTGAGCTCCTACGAGCAGTACTTC
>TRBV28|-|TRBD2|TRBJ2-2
CASSTSGRANTGELFF
TGTGCCAGCAGCACTAGCGGGAGGGCAAACACCGGGGAGCTGTTTTTT
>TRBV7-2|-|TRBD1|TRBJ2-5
CASSLEWTGSETQYF
TGTGCCAGCAGCTTAGAGTGGACAGGTAGCGAGACCCAGTACTTC
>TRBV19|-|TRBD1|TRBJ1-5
CASEKGQEYQPQHF
TGTGCCAGTGAGAAGGGACAGGAGTATCAGCCCCAGCATTTT
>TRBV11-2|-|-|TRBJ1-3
CASSSIAGPSSGNTIYF
TGTGCCAGCAGCTCCATCGCGGGGCCAAGCTCTGGAAACACCATATATTTT
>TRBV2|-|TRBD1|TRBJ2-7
CASWTGNSYEQYF
TGTGCCAGTTGGACAGGGAACTCCTACGAGCAGTACTTC
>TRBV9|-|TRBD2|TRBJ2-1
CASSVGGLGYNEQFF
TGTGCCAGCAGCGTAGGGGGACTAGGGTACAATGAGCAGTTCTTC
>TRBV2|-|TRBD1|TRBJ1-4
CASSGDSRRTNEKLFF
TGTGCCAGCAGCGGGGACAGTAGGAGGACTAATGAAAAACTGTTTTTT
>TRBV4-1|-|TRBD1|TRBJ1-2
CASSQALGQGNGYTF
TGCGCCAGCAGCCAAGCCCTGGGACAGGGAAATGGCTACACCTTC
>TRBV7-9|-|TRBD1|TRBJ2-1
CASSPRPGQGDNEQFF
TGTGCCAGCAGCCCCCGACCGGGACAGGGCGACAATGAGCAGTTCTTC
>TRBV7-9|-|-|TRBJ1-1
CASSYRDTEAFF
TGTGCCAGCAGCTACAGGGACACTGAAGCTTTCTTT
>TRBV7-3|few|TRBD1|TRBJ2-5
CASSLGRGQETQYF
TGTGCCAGCAGCTTAGGAAGGGGGCAGGAGACCCAGTACTTC
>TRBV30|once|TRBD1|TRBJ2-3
CAWSVTGGGEDTQYF
TGTGCCTGGAGTGTGACAGGGGGCGGTGAAGATACGCAGTATTTT
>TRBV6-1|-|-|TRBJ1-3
CASISWGTGNTIYF
TGTGCCAGCATAAGCTGGGGCACTGGAAACACCATATATTTT
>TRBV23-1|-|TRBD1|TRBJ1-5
CASSQFYRGLGQPQHF
TGCGCCAGCAGTCAATTCTACAGGGGGCTTGGTCAGCCCCAGCATTTT
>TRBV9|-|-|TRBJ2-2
CASSVAGVGTGELFF
TGTGCCAGCAGCGTAGCGGGAGTAGGCACCGGGGAGCTGTTTTTT
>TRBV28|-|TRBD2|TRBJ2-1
CASGTSGTNEQFF
TGTGCCAGCGGGACTAGCGGGACTAATGAGCAGTTCTTC
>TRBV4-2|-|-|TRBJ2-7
CASSMGGPSEEQYF
TGTGCCAGCAGCATGGGGGGGCCCTCGGAAGAGCAGTACTTC
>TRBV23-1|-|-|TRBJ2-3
CASNGDTQYF
TGCGCCAGCAACGGGGATACGCAGTATTTT
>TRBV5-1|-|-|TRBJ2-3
CASSSIQGVNIDTQYF
TGCGCCAGCAGCTCGATACAGGGAGTAAATATAGATACGCAGTATTTT